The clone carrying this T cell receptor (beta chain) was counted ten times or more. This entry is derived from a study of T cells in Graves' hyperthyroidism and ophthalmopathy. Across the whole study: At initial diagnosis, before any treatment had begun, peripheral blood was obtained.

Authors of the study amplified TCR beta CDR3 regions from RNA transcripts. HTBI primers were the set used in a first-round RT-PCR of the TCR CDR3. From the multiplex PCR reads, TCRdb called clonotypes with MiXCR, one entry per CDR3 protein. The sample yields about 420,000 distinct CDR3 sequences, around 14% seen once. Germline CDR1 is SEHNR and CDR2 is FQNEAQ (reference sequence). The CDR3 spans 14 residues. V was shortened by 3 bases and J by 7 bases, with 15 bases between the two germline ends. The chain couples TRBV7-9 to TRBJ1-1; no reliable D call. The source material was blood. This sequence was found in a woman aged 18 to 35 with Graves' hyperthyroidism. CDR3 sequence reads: CASSFETKLGEAFF. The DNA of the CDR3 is TGTGCCAGCAGCTTCGAGACCAAACTGGGTGAAGCTTTCTTT.